This T cell receptor beta chain was sequenced in a study of T cells in localized non-small cell lung cancer. The assay was immunoSEQ multiplex PCR, and TCRdb's table has in-frame clones only and misses some. The data show approximately 16,000 clones, approximately 85% seen once. This clone was observed a few times. Trimming cost V 8 bases and J 3 bases, with 10 bases left between them. The germline V gene has CDR1 LNHDA and CDR2 SQIVND (reference sequence). The CDR3 runs 13 residues. This receptor was obtained from a female donor aged 60 or older with stage I squamous cell lung carcinoma. The gene calls are TRBV19 and TRBJ2-2; D is undetermined. The specimen comprised peripheral blood, sampled before any cancer treatment. DNA of the CDR3: TGTGCCAGTCAACGGACCGACACCGGGGAGCTGTTTTTT. As protein: CASQRTDTGELFF.